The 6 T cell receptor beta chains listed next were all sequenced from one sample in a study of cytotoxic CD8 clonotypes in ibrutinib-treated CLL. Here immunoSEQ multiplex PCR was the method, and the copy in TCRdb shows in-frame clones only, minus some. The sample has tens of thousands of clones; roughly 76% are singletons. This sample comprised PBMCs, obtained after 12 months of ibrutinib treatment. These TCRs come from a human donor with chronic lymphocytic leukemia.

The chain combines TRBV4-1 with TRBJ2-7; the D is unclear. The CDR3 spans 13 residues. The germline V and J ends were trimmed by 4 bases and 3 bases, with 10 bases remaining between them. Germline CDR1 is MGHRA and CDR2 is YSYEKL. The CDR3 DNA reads TGCGCCAGCAGCCTGGCCTCAGACTACGAGCAGTACTTC. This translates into CASSLASDYEQYF.

CDR3 in DNA: TGTGCCAGCAGTTGGGACAAAGTTTTAGCCAAAAACATTCAGTACTTC. Its protein is CASSWDKVLAKNIQYF. The chain uses TRBV28 and TRBJ2-4, with a weak D call TRBD1 (6 bases). This CDR3 comprises 16 residues. Trimming stripped 4 bases from V and 0 bases from J, with 13 bases between. Germline values: CDR1 MDHEN, CDR2 SYDVKM.

The CDR3 region has the DNA TGTGCCAGCAGCCCCTCAGGGGCGCGGGGGCGTGATACGCAGTATTTT. This sequence encodes CASSPSGARGRDTQYF. The genes are TRBV9 and TRBJ2-3; tentatively, D is TRBD2 (7 bases). Germline lookup yields CDR1 SGDLS and CDR2 YYNGEE. The V and J ends lost 4 bases and 6 bases respectively, with 21 bases between them. This CDR3 comprises 16 residues.

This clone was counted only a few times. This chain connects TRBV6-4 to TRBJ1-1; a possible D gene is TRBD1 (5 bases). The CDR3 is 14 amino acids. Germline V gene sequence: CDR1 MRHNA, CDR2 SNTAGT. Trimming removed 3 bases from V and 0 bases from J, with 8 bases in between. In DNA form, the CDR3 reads TGTGCCAGCAGTGAAAGGGGTATGAACACTGAAGCTTTCTTT. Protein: CASSERGMNTEAFF.

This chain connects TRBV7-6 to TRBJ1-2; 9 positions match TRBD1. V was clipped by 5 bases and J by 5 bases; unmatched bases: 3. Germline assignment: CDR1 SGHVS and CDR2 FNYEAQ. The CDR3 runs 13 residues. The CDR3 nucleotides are TGTGCCAGCAGCCCGGGACAGGGATATGGCTACACCTTC. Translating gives CASSPGQGYGYTF.

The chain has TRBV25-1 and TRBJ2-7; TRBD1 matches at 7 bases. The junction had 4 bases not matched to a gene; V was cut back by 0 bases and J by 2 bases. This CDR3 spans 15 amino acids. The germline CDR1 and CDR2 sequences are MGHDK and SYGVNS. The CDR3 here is CASSEYGDSPYEQYF. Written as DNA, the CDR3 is TGTGCCAGCAGTGAATACGGGGACAGTCCCTACGAGCAGTACTTC.